Below, 20 T cell receptor beta chains from the same sample are listed, as sequenced in a study of regulatory T cells in long-lasting Graves disease. Arm-PCR of CDR3 regions and iRepertoire HTBI primers were used to build TCR beta libraries. MiXCR was run by TCRdb on the multiplex PCR reads, yielding one entry per CDR3 protein. The repertoire holds 400,000 to 500,000 distinct CDR3 sequences, with roughly 20% as singletons. Described time point: persistent/refractory GD, antithyroid drugs over 5 years with positive TRAb. Extracted PBMC RNA gave rise to the TCR library. This specimen consisted of peripheral blood mononuclear cells (PBMCs), obtained when the disease was refractory, from a patient treated with antithyroid drugs. These receptors were obtained from a female donor with Graves disease.

This clonotype showed up many times. The CDR3 loop reads CASSSNRGIYEQYF. The CDR3 region has the DNA TGTGCCAGCAGCTCCAACCGGGGGATCTACGAGCAGTACTTC. The chain employs TRBV11-2 and TRBJ2-7; tentatively, D is TRBD2 (6 bases). Trimming shortened V by 4 bases and J by 3 bases, and 13 bases separated the two germline ends. CDR1 is SGHAT, CDR2 FQNNGV, per germline. The CDR3 extends over 14 amino acids.

This clonotype came up a few times. This sequence joins TRBV14 and TRBJ1-4; D is ambiguous. Per the germline V gene, CDR1 is SGHDN and CDR2 is FVKESK. CDR3 length: 14 residues. The V and J ends lost 4 bases and 4 bases respectively, with 10 bases between them. The CDR3: CASSLRGFNEKLFF. CDR3 nucleotides: TGTGCCAGCAGCCTAAGAGGGTTTAATGAAAAACTGTTTTTT.

To note about this clonotype: A single base separates this from a much larger clone, so it may be a read error. The V and J genes are TRBV20-1 and TRBJ2-2; D call uncertain. This CDR3 spans 15 amino acids. V was pared by 3 bases and J by 3 bases, with 14 bases between. CDR1 and CDR2 (germline): DFQATT, SNEGSKA (reference sequence). CDR3 region: CSARTRPWDTGELFF. The CDR3, as DNA: TGCAGTGCTAGGACCAGGCCCTGGGACACCGGGGAGCTGTTTTTT.

This chain joins TRBV19 and TRBJ2-7; D uncertain. The germline CDR1 and CDR2 sequences are LNHDA and SQIVND (reference sequence). CDR3 length: 13 residues. The ends were cut back, 1 base at V and 2 bases at J, with 6 bases in the middle. The CDR3 spells CASSIAAAYEQYF. CDR3 nucleotides: TGTGCCAGTAGTATAGCGGCGGCCTACGAGCAGTACTTC.

Many counts were recorded for this clonotype. The chain links TRBV30 to TRBJ1-6; D not certain. With 4 bases removed from V and 6 bases from J, the gap between germline ends came to 22 bases. This CDR3 region has 17 residues. Per germline, CDR1 GTSNPN and CDR2 SVGIG (reference sequence). For the CDR3, the DNA is TGTGCCTGGAACTATCAAACCGGGCCCAGCACTAATTCACCCCTCCACTTT. Its protein product is CAWNYQTGPSTNSPLHF.

J is TRBJ1-2 and V is TRBV19; no firm D call. CDR1 is LNHDA and CDR2 is SQIVND in the germline V gene (reference sequence). V lost 3 bases and J lost 8, with 16 bases in between. This CDR3 has 14 residues. CDR3 DNA: TGTGCCAGTAGTATCCGGTGGGCAGGAGGAGGCTACACCTTC. Residues: CASSIRWAGGGYTF.

On this clonotype: Being one base from a much bigger clone, this may be a read error. As the CDR3 is not closed by the conserved phenylalanine or tryptophan, this likely results from a read error. V usage is TRBV6-5 and J usage is TRBJ2-7; tentative D call: TRBD1 (7 bases). V lost 4 bases and J lost 5, with 15 bases in between. The CDR3 has 14 amino acids. The germline CDR1 and CDR2 sequences are MNHEY and SVGAGI. In DNA, the CDR3 is TGTGCCAGCAGTTCTGACAGGGAGCGGGACGAGCAGTACCTC. Residues: CASSSDRERDEQYL.

This clonotype was found a few times. A single base separates this from a much larger clone, so it may be a read error. V and J are TRBV20-1 and TRBJ2-7; TRBD2 aligns across 7 bases. CDR1 and CDR2 from the germline V gene are DFQATT and SNEGSKA (reference sequence). This CDR3 has 14 amino acids. Germline trimming cut 6 bases from V and 2 bases from J; bases unmatched to any gene: 10. The CDR3 here is CSADLAGRAYEQYF. The CDR3 DNA sequence: TGCAGTGCGGACTTAGCGGGCAGGGCCTACGAGCAGTACTTC.

This clonotype was observed a few times. The gene calls are TRBV20-1 and TRBJ2-7, with TRBD2 identical over 9 bases. This CDR3 is built from 15 residues. The germline V gene encodes CDR1 DFQATT and CDR2 SNEGSKA (reference sequence). V lost 0 bases and J lost 6; bases outside the gene matches: 9. The DNA of the CDR3 is TGCAGTGCTAGAGATCAACTAGCGGGCAGATCCGAGCAGTACTTC. Protein: CSARDQLAGRSEQYF.

The chain carries TRBV5-1 and TRBJ1-1; weak D call: TRBD1 (6 bases). Trimming took 2 bases from V and 4 from J, leaving 15 bases between them. CDR1 SGHRS and CDR2 YFSETQ come from the germline V gene. The CDR3 spans 15 residues. Written as DNA, the CDR3 is TGCGCCAGCAGCTTAAAGGGCCAGGGGACCACTGAAGCTTTCTTT. Translated, it gives CASSLKGQGTTEAFF. The entire variable domain, with the rest obtained from reference TRBV5-1 and TRBJ1-1, is as follows: KAGVTQTPRYLIKTRGQQVTLSCSPISGHRSVSWYQQTPGQGLQFLFEYFSETQRNKGNFPGRFSGRQFSNSRSEMNVSTLELGDSALYLCASSLKGQGTTEAFFGQGTRLTVV.

There are many counts of this clonotype. V gene TRBV28 combines with J gene TRBJ2-5; D is perhaps TRBD2 (6 bases). Trimming shortened V by 5 bases and J by 5 bases, and 18 bases separated the two germline ends. The CDR3 sequence is 15 residues long. Germline values: CDR1 MDHEN, CDR2 SYDVKM. The CDR3 loop is CASSQGEGLKETQYF. The CDR3 bases are TGTGCCAGCAGTCAGGGTGAGGGACTCAAGGAGACCCAGTACTTC.

In this sample, this clonotype turned up many times. The chain employs TRBV5-1 and TRBJ1-1; maybe TRBD1 (6 bases). This CDR3 has 15 residues. Germline values: CDR1 SGHRS, CDR2 YFSETQ. V was cut by 4 bases and J by 0 bases, with 13 bases left in between. The CDR3 region has the DNA TGCGCCAGCAGCGGACCGGGGGCGATGAACACTGAAGCTTTCTTT. This translates into CASSGPGAMNTEAFF.

This chain connects TRBV20-1 to TRBJ2-1; D unresolved. CDR3 length: 13 amino acids. Looked up from germline, CDR1 is DFQATT and CDR2 is SNEGSKA (reference sequence). V was trimmed by 2 bases and J by 2 bases, leaving 7 bases between them. Here the CDR3 DNA reads TGCAGTGCTAGAATTCATACCTACAATGAGCAGTTCTTC. It specifies CSARIHTYNEQFF.

Here the CDR3 DNA reads TGTGCCAGCAGCCCCTGGAGTAGCGGGAAGGAGACCCAGTACTTC. Translating gives CASSPWSSGKETQYF. J is TRBJ2-5 and V is TRBV5-8; 8 bases agree with TRBD2. In germline, CDR1 is SGHTS, CDR2 YDEGEE. The CDR3 runs to 15 residues. V shed 4 bases and J 5 bases; nucleotides not matched to a gene: 10.

On this clonotype itself: Relative to the germline gene, one junction end is altered; a read error may explain this. This chain connects TRBV20-1 to TRBJ2-7, with D possibly being TRBD1 or TRBD2 (5 bases each). The germline V gene has CDR1 DFQATT and CDR2 SNEGSKA (reference sequence). The CDR3 has 15 amino acids. Written as DNA, the CDR3 is TGCAGTGCTAGAGTTTTCGGGGAGATGACAGACGAGCGGTACTTC. Encoded protein: CSARVFGEMTDERYF.

V gene TRBV6-5 combines with J gene TRBJ1-5, with D maybe TRBD1 (5 bases). With 2 bases removed from V and 5 bases from J, the gap between germline ends came to 7 bases. The CDR3 spans 13 residues. Germline V gene sequence: CDR1 MNHEY, CDR2 SVGAGI. CDR3 in DNA: TGTGCCAGCAGTTACGGGGGTTATCAGCCCCAGCATTTT. Translating gives CASSYGGYQPQHF.

This clonotype was detected ten times or more. For the CDR3, the DNA is TGTGCCAGCAGTTATTTCATTGGGGGGGACGGAGAAGCTTTCTTT. Protein sequence: CASSYFIGGDGEAFF. The V and J genes are TRBV6-5 and TRBJ1-1; the D gene is possibly TRBD1 (5 bases). The CDR3 spans 15 residues. Germline V lookup: CDR1 MNHEY, CDR2 SVGAGI. Between the trimmed V and J ends, which lost 3 bases and 8 bases, there was a span of 19 bases.

This clonotype came up many times. The chain is built from TRBV6-1 and TRBJ2-7, with TRBD1 matching 7 bases. The CDR3 runs to 13 residues. Unmatched junction bases numbered 6, after V lost 6 bases and J lost 4 bases. In germline, CDR1 is MNHNS, CDR2 SASEGT. CDR3 bases: TGTGCCAGCAGCGATGGACAGGCTTACGAGCAGTACTTC. It is translated as CASSDGQAYEQYF.

This clonotype was counted ten times or more. The chain is built from TRBV28 and TRBJ1-1, with D perhaps matching TRBD1 (5 bases). V shed 8 bases and J shed 3 bases, with 16 bases lying between them. The CDR3 is 14 amino acids. Germline V lookup: CDR1 MDHEN, CDR2 SYDVKM. The DNA for the CDR3 is TGTGCCAGCTACCCGGCGGGGCGGGACACTGAAGCTTTCTTT. It translates to CASYPAGRDTEAFF.

This clonotype was counted at least ten times. The chain recombines TRBV7-8 with TRBJ1-5, with 9 bases matching TRBD1. Germline-derived CDR1 and CDR2 are SGHVS and FQNEAQ. This CDR3 comprises 15 residues. V shed 5 bases and J 7 bases; nucleotides not matched to a gene: 9. The CDR3 sequence: CASSPRDRVTQPQHF. In nucleotides, the CDR3 is TGTGCCAGCAGCCCCCGGGACAGGGTTACCCAGCCCCAGCATTTT.